A selection of T cell receptor beta chains follows, all from one sample in a study of cytomegalovirus exposure and HLA in healthy donors. Generated by immunoSEQ multiplex PCR, the TCRdb table keeps only in-frame clones and is missing some. The sample gives 140,000 or so clones, less than 90% of which show up once; roughly 2.5% is in the top ten. Sequenced input: PBMCs. The receptors originated from a boy younger than 10 in good health and CMV-seronegative. CDR3s include the opening cysteine and the closing phenylalanine or tryptophan. A D gene is named only where the DNA matches it firmly. Expanded clones are given a class, and other clones once, few, many or no size at all.

d_call	clone_size	v_call	j_call	cdr3_nt	cdr3_aa
NA	NA	TRBV21-1	TRBJ1-5	TGTGCCAGCAGCAAAAACCGGGACAGGGTCCAGCCCCAGCATTTT	CASSKNRDRVQPQHF
NA	NA	TRBV27	TRBJ2-5	TGTGCCAGCAGTTCGTCGACATTCCGAGAGACCCAGTACTTC	CASSSSTFRETQYF
TRBD2	NA	TRBV7-9	TRBJ2-1	TGTGCCAGCAGCTTATCTTTTTCCGGGACTAGCGGGGGGGAGAATGAGCAGTTCTTC	CASSLSFSGTSGGENEQFF
TRBD1	NA	TRBV5-5	TRBJ2-7	TGTGCCAGCAGCTACACTCCCGGGACAGGGGTCTACGAGCAGTACTTC	CASSYTPGTGVYEQYF
TRBD2	NA	TRBV4-3	TRBJ2-4	TGCGCCAGCAGCCAAAGTCCACTAGCGGGAGGGGGTTCAGACATTCAGTACTTC	CASSQSPLAGGGSDIQYF
NA	NA	TRBV19	TRBJ1-1	TGTGCCAGTAGGACGCAGGGGAGCGACACTGAAGCTTTCTTT	CASRTQGSDTEAFF
NA	NA	TRBV2	TRBJ2-7	TGTGCCAGCGTTCTGGACAGCCGGCTGGAGCAGTACTTC	CASVLDSRLEQYF
TRBD1	NA	TRBV13	TRBJ2-1	TGTGCCAGCAGCGCGACAGGGGTCTCCTACAATGAGCAGTTCTTC	CASSATGVSYNEQFF
TRBD2	NA	TRBV14	TRBJ2-2	TGTGCCAGCAGCCGAACAAGCGGGGTAAACACCGGGGAGCTGTTTTTT	CASSRTSGVNTGELFF
NA	once	TRBV6-6	TRBJ1-4	TGTGCCAGCAGGTCAGGGGCGCTGGTAACTAATGAAAAACTGTTTTTT	CASRSGALVTNEKLFF
TRBD2	few	TRBV4-2	TRBJ2-7	TGTGCCAGCAGCCAAGAAGCCGGGACTAGTGGGAACTACGAGCAGTACTTC	CASSQEAGTSGNYEQYF
TRBD2	few	TRBV7-2	TRBJ2-1	TGTGCCAGCAGCCAGGCCGGGACTACCCTAAACAATGAGCAGTTCTTC	CASSQAGTTLNNEQFF
NA	NA	TRBV4-2	TRBJ1-2	TGTGCCAGCAGCCAAGATTGGCGGGGGGCCTATGGCTACACCTTC	CASSQDWRGAYGYTF
NA	few	TRBV12-5	TRBJ1-5	TGTGCTAGTGGTTTGGGGGCTCAGCCCCAGCATTTT	CASGLGAQPQHF
TRBD1	NA	TRBV6-4	TRBJ2-2	TGTGCCAGCAGCCCCTTGGACAGGGAGAACACCGGGGAGCTGTTTTTT	CASSPLDRENTGELFF
NA	NA	TRBV6-1	TRBJ1-2	TGTGCCAGCCCAGGGAATCATGGCTACACCTTC	CASPGNHGYTF
NA	few	TRBV15	TRBJ1-2	TGTGCCACCAGCAGAGAGGGGGCAGGGAATGGCTACACCTTC	CATSREGAGNGYTF
NA	NA	TRBV5-4	TRBJ2-6	TGTGCCAGCAGCTACCGAGGGCGGGCCAACGTCCTGGCTTTC	CASSYRGRANVLAF
TRBD2	NA	TRBV5-1	TRBJ2-1	TGCGCCAGCAGCTTGGGCGGGAGCTCCTACAATGAGCAGTTCTTC	CASSLGGSSYNEQFF
NA	NA	TRBV25-1	TRBJ2-3	TGTGCCAGCAGTGTGGTGGGGCCCACAGATACGCAGTATTTT	CASSVVGPTDTQYF
NA	NA	TRBV10-3	TRBJ1-1	TGTGCCATCAGTGATTCGCAGGTTCAAACTGAAGCTTTCTTT	CAISDSQVQTEAFF
TRBD1	NA	TRBV19	TRBJ1-2	TGTGCCAGTAGTACGAACCCGGACAGGAGACAATACTATGGCTACACCTTC	CASSTNPDRRQYYGYTF
TRBD2	NA	TRBV11-2	TRBJ2-5	TGTGCCAGCAGCAGAACCGGGACTAGTGGGTGGGCGACCCAGTACTTC	CASSRTGTSGWATQYF
NA	NA	TRBV19	TRBJ2-7	TGTGCCAGTAGTATAGGGCGCGCAGGGATCACCTACGAGCAGTACTTC	CASSIGRAGITYEQYF
TRBD1	NA	TRBV4-3	TRBJ2-3	TGCGCCAGCAGCCAAGATCAAGTCACAGGGGTGGGCACAGATACGCAGTATTTT	CASSQDQVTGVGTDTQYF
TRBD1	NA	TRBV4-1	TRBJ1-2	TGCGCCAGCAGCCTGGGACGACAGGGGCGAATTATGAACTATGGCTACACCTTC	CASSLGRQGRIMNYGYTF
TRBD1	NA	TRBV25-1	TRBJ2-7	TGTGCCAGCAGTCAACGAAAAAGAGACAGGGGTGGCTACGAGCAGTACTTC	CASSQRKRDRGGYEQYF
TRBD1	NA	TRBV15	TRBJ2-7	TGTGCCACCAGCAGAGATTTCTCCAGGGGGCTCTCCTACGAGCAGTACTTC	CATSRDFSRGLSYEQYF
NA	NA	TRBV4-1	TRBJ1-1	TGCGCCAGCAGCCGAGGGACTGAAGCTTTCTTT	CASSRGTEAFF
TRBD1	NA	TRBV27	TRBJ1-1	TGTGCCAGCAGCCCGCCCAGGGGGGCGACTGAAGCTTTCTTT	CASSPPRGATEAFF
TRBD2	once	TRBV27	TRBJ2-7	TGTGCCAGCAGTTTATCTTCGCGGGGACTAGCCCCCTACGAGCAGTACTTC	CASSLSSRGLAPYEQYF
NA	NA	TRBV28	TRBJ2-7	TGTGCCAGCAGGAGTGCAGGGGTGTTCTACGAGCAGTACTTC	CASRSAGVFYEQYF
NA	NA	TRBV10-3	TRBJ1-1	TGTGCCATCAGTGAACAGCGAGGGTCGCACACTGAAGCTTTCTTT	CAISEQRGSHTEAFF
NA	NA	TRBV5-6	TRBJ1-4	TGTGCCAGCAGCAATGAGATCAGGGGCATTGGAGAAAAACTGTTTTTT	CASSNEIRGIGEKLFF
TRBD1	NA	TRBV9	TRBJ2-7	TGTGCCAGCAGCGTAGCGGGACAGGGGGCGTACGAGCAGTACTTC	CASSVAGQGAYEQYF
NA	NA	TRBV29-1	TRBJ2-7	TGCAGCGCCACCTACGAGCAGTACTTC	CSATYEQYF
NA	NA	TRBV2	TRBJ2-2	TGTGCCAGCAGTCCCTTGACGGGATTGAACACCGGGGAGCTGTTTTTT	CASSPLTGLNTGELFF
NA	once	TRBV9	TRBJ2-2	TGTGCCAGCCGGGGTGCGCCCTCCACCGGGGAGCTGTTTTTT	CASRGAPSTGELFF
NA	few	TRBV9	TRBJ1-2	TGTGCCAGCAGCGTAGTAGGCGGCACTTCAAACTATGGCTACACCTTC	CASSVVGGTSNYGYTF
TRBD2	NA	TRBV11-2	TRBJ2-1	TGTGCCAGCAGCTGGGGAGCGGGACTCTACAATGAGCAGTTCTTC	CASSWGAGLYNEQFF
TRBD1	NA	TRBV7-9	TRBJ2-7	TGTGCCAGCAGCCCGCCGGGACAGAGCTACGAGCAGTACTTC	CASSPPGQSYEQYF
NA	NA	TRBV7-2	TRBJ2-5	TGTGCCAGCAGCTTAGTACCAAGCCTTCTTAAGAGTCCCAAAGAGACCCAGTACTTC	CASSLVPSLLKSPKETQYF
NA	NA	TRBV11-2	TRBJ2-1	TGTGCCAGCAGCTTGGCTAGCAGCATCAATGAGCAGTTCTTC	CASSLASSINEQFF
TRBD1	few	TRBV5-4	TRBJ1-4	TGTGCCAGCAGCCCCGACAGGGTGGGAACTAATGAAAAACTGTTTTTT	CASSPDRVGTNEKLFF
NA	once	TRBV7-8	TRBJ1-1	TGTGCCAGCAGCGCCCGGCGGGCCAGGGGAGTGATGAACACTGAAGCTTTCTTT	CASSARRARGVMNTEAFF
NA	NA	TRBV10-2	TRBJ2-5	TGCGCCAGCAGATCAGAACAAGAGACCCAGTACTTC	CASRSEQETQYF
TRBD1	NA	TRBV7-8	TRBJ1-3	TGTGCCAGCAGCTTAGATACAGGGGGTTCCTCTGGAAACACCATATATTTT	CASSLDTGGSSGNTIYF
NA	NA	TRBV27	TRBJ2-7	TGTGCCAGCAGTTTATTCCTCGGACACCCTAGGAAGCAGTACTTC	CASSLFLGHPRKQYF
TRBD1	NA	TRBV29-1	TRBJ1-2	TGCAGCGTCATGGACAGGGGGGAATATGGCTACACCTTC	CSVMDRGEYGYTF
TRBD2	NA	TRBV4-1	TRBJ2-1	TGCGCCAGCAGCCAAGAGGGACTAGCGGGAGCGAGAGGCAATGAGCAGTTCTTC	CASSQEGLAGARGNEQFF
NA	NA	TRBV29-1	TRBJ1-2	TGCAGCGTTGGCGGTACGGGCTATGGCTACACCTTC	CSVGGTGYGYTF
TRBD1	NA	TRBV6-1	TRBJ1-4	TGTGCCAGCAGTGTGGACAGGGGATCGGGAACTAATGAAAAACTGTTTTTT	CASSVDRGSGTNEKLFF
TRBD2	few	TRBV5-1	TRBJ2-7	TGCGCCAGCAGCTTGGCCGGAGACGGGGGGGCCTACGAGCAGTACTTC	CASSLAGDGGAYEQYF